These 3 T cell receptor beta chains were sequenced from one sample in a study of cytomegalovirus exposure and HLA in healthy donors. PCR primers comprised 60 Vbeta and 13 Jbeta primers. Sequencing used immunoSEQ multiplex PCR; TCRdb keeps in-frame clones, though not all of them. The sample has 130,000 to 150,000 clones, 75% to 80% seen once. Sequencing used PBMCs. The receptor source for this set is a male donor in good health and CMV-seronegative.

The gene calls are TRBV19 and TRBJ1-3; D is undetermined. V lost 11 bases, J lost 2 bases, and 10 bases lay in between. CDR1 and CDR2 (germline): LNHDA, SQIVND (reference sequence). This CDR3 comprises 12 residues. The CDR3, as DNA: TGTGCCGCTGGAGCCCCTGGAAACACCATATATTTT. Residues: CAAGAPGNTIYF.

The CDR3 is CASRRDREGRANYGYTF. CDR3 DNA sequence: TGTGCCAGTAGAAGGGACAGGGAGGGTCGAGCTAACTATGGCTACACCTTC. V gene TRBV19 combines with J gene TRBJ1-2; 9 bases fit TRBD1. Germline assignment: CDR1 LNHDA and CDR2 SQIVND (reference sequence). The ends lost 6 bases at V and 0 bases at J; junction bases unmatched: 11. CDR3 size: 17 residues.

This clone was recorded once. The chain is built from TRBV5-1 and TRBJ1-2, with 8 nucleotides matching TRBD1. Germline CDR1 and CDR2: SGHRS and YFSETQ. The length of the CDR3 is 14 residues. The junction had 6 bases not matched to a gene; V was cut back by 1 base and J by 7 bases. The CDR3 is CASSLRDRRGGYTF. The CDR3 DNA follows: TGCGCCAGCAGCTTGCGGGACAGGCGGGGTGGCTACACCTTC.